Presented here are 23 T cell receptor beta chains from one specimen sequenced in a study of regulatory and conventional T cells in RAG deficiency listed by TCRdb under 2017. Before genomic DNA extraction, conventional CD4+ T cells were purified from blood as CD25-low CD127-high cells. The library was built by means of the immunoSEQ multiplex PCR assay. TCRdb stores this immuneACCESS table with in-frame sequences only. Part of the clones is absent; in the studies checked, under half of the shortfall reflects unresolved V genes, and no reason is known for the rest. This sample gives approximately 28,000 clones in total; 90% to 95% of them show up just once. The ten largest make up under 0.2% of the sample. The sample was also reused in another study, on regulatory T cells. As the second publication notes: The multiplex PCR relied on 52 forward TRBV primers and 13 reverse TRBJ primers, and amplification bias was corrected through assay-based and computational methods.

Sequencing was carried out using CD25- CD4+ T cells sorted from blood. The receptors shown here come from a human donor in good health.

This chain links TRBV2 with TRBJ2-7; D is unresolved. This CDR3 is built from 13 residues. The ends were cut back, 7 bases at V and 4 bases at J, with 14 bases in the middle. Germline V CDR1 and CDR2: SNHLY, FYNNEI. CDR3 sequence reads: CASILVPTYEQYF. The CDR3 DNA reads as TGTGCCAGCATCCTTGTTCCTACGTACGAGCAGTACTTC.

The chain employs TRBV19 and TRBJ2-3; D may be TRBD2 (5 bases). Looked up from germline, CDR1 is LNHDA and CDR2 is SQIVND (reference sequence). The V and J ends lost 6 bases and 1 base respectively, with 8 bases between them. The CDR3 totals 13 residues. Here the CDR3 reads CASRNGGTDTQYF. The DNA of the CDR3 is TGTGCCAGTAGGAACGGGGGCACAGATACGCAGTATTTT.

V usage is TRBV15 and J usage is TRBJ2-2; no firm D call. V lost 0 bases to trimming and J lost 2 bases, with 13 bases between them. Germline lookup yields CDR1 LNHNV and CDR2 YYDKDF (reference sequence). The CDR3 has 17 amino acids. CDR3 in amino acids: CATSRDGQVRNTGELFF. The CDR3 DNA reads as TGTGCCACCAGCAGAGATGGTCAGGTTCGAAACACCGGGGAGCTGTTTTTT. The full variable domain, its missing parts supplied by reference TRBV15 and TRBJ2-2, is DAMVIQNPRYQVTQFGKPVTLSCSQTLNHNVMYWYQQKSSQAPKLLFHYYDKDFNNEADTPDNFQSRRPNTSFCFLDIRSPGLGDTAMYLCATSRDGQVRNTGELFFGEGSRLTVL.

J is TRBJ1-1 and V is TRBV18; 8 nucleotides agree with TRBD1. This CDR3 comprises 19 residues. With 3 bases clipped from V and 1 base from J, the junction kept 16 bases outside the gene matches. The germline V gene has CDR1 KGHSH and CDR2 LQKENI. CDR3 region: CASSPPRDRRWSGNTEAFF. The CDR3 DNA sequence: TGTGCCAGCTCACCTCCCCGGGACAGGCGGTGGTCTGGGAACACTGAAGCTTTCTTT.

This rearrangement joins TRBV5-1 to TRBJ1-2; maybe TRBD1 (5 bases). V lost 4 bases and J 3 bases, leaving 10 bases between the germline ends. The CDR3 has 13 residues. Germline CDR1 SGHRS, CDR2 YFSETQ. The CDR3 DNA is TGCGCCAGCAGCCCTCAGACAGACTATGGCTACACCTTC. Encoded protein: CASSPQTDYGYTF.

This chain connects TRBV28 to TRBJ1-2, with D unresolved. CDR3 length equals 13 residues. In germline, CDR1 is MDHEN, CDR2 SYDVKM. V shed 1 base and J shed 4 bases, with 7 bases lying between them. The CDR3 loop reads CASSLSRGYGYTF. CDR3 in DNA: TGTGCCAGCAGTTTATCCCGGGGCTATGGCTACACCTTC.

The chain recombines TRBV5-1 with TRBJ2-7; TRBD2 might be the D (5 bases). This CDR3 contains 15 residues. Per the germline V gene, CDR1 is SGHRS and CDR2 is YFSETQ. The ends were cut back, 4 bases at V and 2 bases at J, with 16 bases in the middle. CDR3 protein: CASSPPVGSTYEQYF. For the CDR3, the DNA is TGCGCCAGCAGCCCCCCGGTAGGGAGCACCTACGAGCAGTACTTC.

The chain combines TRBV10-1 with TRBJ1-1, with D perhaps TRBD1 (6 bases). Germline V gene sequence: CDR1 WNHNN, CDR2 SYGVQD (reference sequence). V was clipped by 3 bases and J by 3 bases, with 14 bases between them. CDR3 length: 15 amino acids. CDR3 loop: CASSDSPGEDTEAFF. CDR3 coding DNA: TGCGCCAGCAGTGATTCCCCAGGGGAAGACACTGAAGCTTTCTTT.

The V and J genes are TRBV6-5 and TRBJ1-1, with D unclear. The CDR3 covers 15 residues. Deletions cut 2 bases from V and 6 bases from J, with 16 bases between. The germline V gene encodes CDR1 MNHEY and CDR2 SVGAGI. The CDR3 protein is CASSYLRLLGSEAFF. The DNA of the CDR3 is TGTGCCAGCAGTTACCTCCGGCTTCTGGGCTCTGAAGCTTTCTTT.

The gene calls are TRBV5-4 and TRBJ1-1; D gene unclear. Germline V gene lookup returns CDR1 SGHNT and CDR2 YYREEE (reference sequence). This CDR3 is built from 16 residues. The V and J ends lost 0 bases and 4 bases respectively, with 16 bases between them. DNA of the CDR3: TGTGCCAGCAGCTTGGCCGAAGGTCTCTCGGGCACTGAAGCTTTCTTT. Translation: CASSLAEGLSGTEAFF.

J is TRBJ2-5 and V is TRBV6-1, with TRBD2 identical over 10 bases. The CDR3 extends over 17 amino acids. CDR1 and CDR2 (germline): MNHNS, SASEGT. V lost 4 bases to trimming and J lost 0 bases; unmatched junction nucleotides: 8. The CDR3: CASSGFSAGGNQETQYF. The CDR3 DNA follows: TGTGCCAGCAGTGGGTTCTCAGCGGGGGGGAACCAAGAGACCCAGTACTTC.

J is TRBJ1-2 and V is TRBV29-1; TRBD1 might be the D (6 bases). The CDR3 has 13 residues. V lost 4 bases and J lost 8, with 17 bases in between. Looked up from germline, CDR1 is SQVTM and CDR2 is ANQGSEA. The CDR3 DNA follows: TGCAGCGTTGTGACAGGCACGCTCAGGGGCTACACCTTC. Translated: CSVVTGTLRGYTF.

This clone was seen just once. V usage is TRBV11-2 and J usage is TRBJ1-2; the D is unclear. V was cut by 1 base and J by 2 bases, with 5 bases left in between. Germline CDR1 reads SGHAT; CDR2 reads FQNNGV. The CDR3 contains 13 residues. In DNA form, the CDR3 reads TGTGCCAGCAGCTTAGGCAGGAACTATGGCTACACCTTC. Translation gives CASSLGRNYGYTF.

This chain uses TRBV28 with TRBJ1-3; D remains unclear. Germline CDR1 reads MDHEN; CDR2 reads SYDVKM. This CDR3 comprises 16 residues. The V end was cut by 2 bases, the J end by 1 base, with 12 bases between. DNA for the CDR3: TGTGCCAGCAGTTTACAGCCTCAGGCGTCTGGAAACACCATATATTTT. This sequence encodes CASSLQPQASGNTIYF.

The chain carries TRBV28 and TRBJ2-3; no clear D gene. Per germline, CDR1 MDHEN and CDR2 SYDVKM. This CDR3 is 16 amino acids long. The germline V and J ends were trimmed by 1 base and 2 bases, with 13 bases remaining between them. The CDR3 sequence is CASSLFTAVPTDTQYF. CDR3 coding DNA: TGTGCCAGCAGTTTATTTACGGCGGTCCCCACAGATACGCAGTATTTT.

The chain uses TRBV7-3 and TRBJ2-2; D is unclear. The length of the CDR3 is 15 residues. The germline V and J ends were trimmed by 0 bases and 4 bases, with 9 bases remaining between them. Per germline, CDR1 SGHTA and CDR2 FQGTGA. The CDR3 DNA follows: TGTGCCAGCAGCTTAACAGCGAGCGTCACCGGGGAGCTGTTTTTT. This encodes CASSLTASVTGELFF.

This chain connects TRBV6-6 to TRBJ2-7; 10 bases map to TRBD1. The CDR3 sequence is 13 residues long. Looked up from germline, CDR1 is MNHNY and CDR2 is SVGAGI (reference sequence). J gave up 5 bases and V 5 bases, and 3 bases lay outside the gene matches. CDR3 nucleotides: TGTGCCAGCAGTACCGGGACAGGGGACGAGCAGTACTTC. Its protein is CASSTGTGDEQYF.

The chain couples TRBV11-2 to TRBJ2-7, with TRBD2 as a possible D gene (6 bases). The CDR3 covers 13 residues. CDR1 is SGHAT, CDR2 FQNNGV, per germline. V lost 5 bases and J 6 bases, leaving 14 bases between the germline ends. The CDR3 sequence: CASSHNGGREQYF. The DNA of the CDR3 is TGTGCCAGCAGCCATAACGGGGGACGCGAGCAGTACTTC.

The V and J genes are TRBV27 and TRBJ2-2, with a possible D match to TRBD2 (5 bases). Germline CDR1 is MNHEY and CDR2 is SMNVEV (reference sequence). The V end lost 6 bases, the J end lost 2 bases, and 7 bases lay between the germline ends. The CDR3 totals 13 residues. The CDR3 is CASSGVNTGELFF. CDR3 coding DNA: TGTGCCAGCAGCGGGGTAAACACCGGGGAGCTGTTTTTT.

In this sample, this clone turned up once. The chain joins TRBV19 to TRBJ2-7; 11 positions match TRBD1. The germline V gene has CDR1 LNHDA and CDR2 SQIVND (reference sequence). There are 16 residues in the CDR3. V lost 6 bases to trimming and J lost 0 bases; unmatched junction nucleotides: 7. In DNA form, the CDR3 reads TGTGCCAGTAGCTCCCGGGGGACAGGGGGCTCCTACGAGCAGTACTTC. Encoded protein: CASSSRGTGGSYEQYF.

The chain couples TRBV5-4 to TRBJ2-3, with 9 bases fitting TRBD2. After removal of 0 bases from V and 6 bases from J, the junction contained 5 bases not matched to a gene. In germline, CDR1 is SGHNT, CDR2 YYREEE (reference sequence). CDR3 size: 15 residues. The CDR3 DNA sequence: TGTGCCAGCAGCTTGGATAGCGGGGGCCCGGATACGCAGTATTTT. Amino acids: CASSLDSGGPDTQYF.

The chain is built from TRBV4-1 and TRBJ2-3, with 14 bases that match TRBD2. J gave up 2 bases and V 4 bases, and 11 bases lay outside the gene matches. CDR1 is MGHRA and CDR2 is YSYEKL in the germline V gene. CDR3 length: 19 residues. The CDR3 region has the DNA TGCGCCAGCAGCCCCCGGACTAGCGGGGGGCACCAATCCACAGATACGCAGTATTTT. Its protein is CASSPRTSGGHQSTDTQYF.

The V and J genes are TRBV7-8 and TRBJ1-3; 7 bases match TRBD1. Germline CDR1 SGHVS, CDR2 FQNEAQ. The CDR3 is 16 amino acids. Trimming cost V 5 bases and J 2 bases; bases outside gene matches: 9. This chain's CDR3 is CASSLTGSNAGNTIYF. CDR3 sequence (DNA): TGTGCCAGCAGCCTGACAGGGAGTAACGCTGGAAACACCATATATTTT.